One and the same sample provided the 2 T cell receptor beta chains below, sequenced in a study of T cells in Graves' hyperthyroidism and ophthalmopathy (dated by TCRdb to the late 2010s). Library preparation was by multiplex PCR. The sequencing machine was an Illumina HiSeq 2000. The TCR beta CDR3 regions were amplified from the RNA transcripts. The first round of RT-PCR for the TCR CDR3 was performed with the HTBI primer set and the Qiagen OneStep RT-PCR kit. TCRdb reworked the public reads: Q25 trimming with fastp, MiXCR clone assembly, productive beta chains retained. CDR3 protein sequences are deduplicated, and each keeps its most common genes and DNA. The sample data list about 510,000 distinct CDR3 sequences, and approximately 48% of these were observed just once. In total, the top ten clones hold around 44% of the sample. The specimen was peripheral blood or thyroid tissue (not recorded which). These TCRs come from an adult woman with Graves' disease, either hyperthyroidism or ophthalmopathy (not recorded which).

V usage is TRBV12-3 or TRBV12-4 and J usage is TRBJ1-4; 8 nucleotides align to TRBD1. This CDR3 has 16 amino acids. V gave up 4 bases and J gave up 6 bases; unmatched junction bases: 10. In DNA, the CDR3 is TGTGCCAGCAGTTCTCAAACAGGGGGTCAATATGAAAAACTGTTTTTT. Translation gives CASSSQTGGQYEKLFF.

V gene TRBV29-1 combines with J gene TRBJ2-2; D call uncertain. Deletions cut 6 bases from V and 6 bases from J, with 8 bases between. The CDR3 sequence is 11 residues long. In germline, CDR1 is SQVTM, CDR2 ANQGSEA. CDR3 DNA: TGCAGCGTCCTCAGCCCCGGGGAGCTGTTTTTT. Its protein is CSVLSPGELFF.